This entry describes one T cell receptor (beta chain). Peripheral blood samples and lesional scalp punch biopsies were obtained from alopecia areata patients. The data originate from a study of CD8+ T cells in alopecia areata. Trimming removed 6 bases from V and 6 bases from J; junction bases left unmatched: 7. The CDR3 is made up of 15 amino acids. Per germline, CDR1 MNHEY and CDR2 SVGAGI. Investigators isolated RNA and reverse transcribed it into cDNA to act as the sequencing template. Here immunoSEQ multiplex PCR was the method, and the copy in TCRdb shows in-frame clones only, minus some. The repertoire consists of about 180,000 clones, with over 50% occurring once and the leading ten covering over 12%.

Sequenced here: CD4+ T cells sorted from blood, sampled at week 0. The chain carries TRBV6-5 and TRBJ1-6; 8 nucleotides line up with TRBD1. This receptor was identified in a human donor with alopecia areata. Here the CDR3 DNA reads TGTGCCAGCAGAAGAAAACAGGGGGTTAATTCACCCCTCCACTTT. It specifies CASRRKQGVNSPLHF.